This TCR beta chain was found in a study of T cells in Graves' hyperthyroidism and ophthalmopathy. Study at large: Pretreatment peripheral blood was obtained at initial diagnosis.

This clonotype was seen repeatedly, ten times or more. As yet, its antigen is unknown. The CDR3 regions of TCR beta were amplified from RNA transcripts. During a first-round RT-PCR of the TCR CDR3, the HTBI primer set was used. MiXCR, applied by TCRdb to the multiplex PCR reads, yields one record per CDR3 protein. This sample carries roughly 380,000 distinct CDR3 sequences, roughly 14% of them seen once, and the ten largest clones take less than 25%. Whole-study results and caveats: The model forecast ophthalmopathy, anticipating it by a median roughly 6.3 months before onset.

Around 10 ml fresh peripheral blood yielded the PBMCs. CDR3 length: 17 residues. Trimming cost V 4 bases and J 0 bases, with 18 bases left between them. Germline V gene lookup returns CDR1 SGHNT and CDR2 YENEEA. The V gene is TRBV11-3, the J gene TRBJ1-2; no firm D call. The sequence came from a man aged 30-40 years with Graves' hyperthyroidism that later progressed to Graves' ophthalmopathy. Material: blood. The CDR3 is CASSYQPSGSSNYGYTF. CDR3 DNA: TGTGCCAGCAGCTATCAGCCGTCGGGATCTTCTAACTATGGCTACACCTTC.